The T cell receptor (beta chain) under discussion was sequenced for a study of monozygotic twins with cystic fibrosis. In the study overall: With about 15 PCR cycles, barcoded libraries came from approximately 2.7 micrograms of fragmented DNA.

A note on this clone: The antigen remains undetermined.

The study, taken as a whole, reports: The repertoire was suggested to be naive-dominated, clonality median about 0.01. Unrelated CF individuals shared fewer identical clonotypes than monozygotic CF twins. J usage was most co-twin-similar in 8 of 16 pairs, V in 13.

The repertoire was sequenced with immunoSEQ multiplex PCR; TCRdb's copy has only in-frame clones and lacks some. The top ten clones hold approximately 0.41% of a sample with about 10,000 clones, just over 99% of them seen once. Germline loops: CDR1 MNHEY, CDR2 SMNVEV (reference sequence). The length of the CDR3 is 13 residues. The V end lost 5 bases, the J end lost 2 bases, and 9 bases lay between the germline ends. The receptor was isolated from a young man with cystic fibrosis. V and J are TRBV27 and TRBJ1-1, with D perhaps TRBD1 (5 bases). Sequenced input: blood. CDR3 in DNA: TGTGCCAGCAGTCTGGGGCGTAACACTGAAGCTTTCTTT. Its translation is CASSLGRNTEAFF.